This TCR beta chain emerged from a study of shared clonotypes between healthy human individuals. Every subset's genomic DNA went evenly onto several immunoSEQ plates. TCRdb's copy holds only in-frame clones and misses some; the assay was immunoSEQ multiplex PCR. This sample carries more than 550,000 clones, roughly 87% of them seen once, and the ten largest clones take about a third. This CDR3 is built from 16 residues. The V end lost 3 bases, the J end lost 2 bases, and 16 bases lay between the germline ends. Looked up from germline, CDR1 is SGDLS and CDR2 is YYNGEE. The sequenced material came from memory CD8+ T cells from PBMCs. As for subset: CD45RO+ cells pooled with CCR7-negative TemRA cells. The V and J genes are TRBV9 and TRBJ2-3, with D possibly TRBD2 on 6 matching bases. This TCR was sampled from a man younger than 30 in good health. Some clones in this sample may be carry-over from other donors' samples. The CDR3 loop is CASSGTTRSVTDTQYF. CDR3 bases: TGTGCCAGCAGCGGGACGACTAGATCCGTCACAGATACGCAGTATTTT.